Listed below are T cell receptor beta chains from one sample, sequenced in a study of regulatory T cells in long-lasting Graves disease. TCRdb ran MiXCR on the multiplex PCR reads and lists one entry per CDR3 protein. Of approximately 400,000 distinct CDR3 sequences in the sample, 14% to 15% were seen once. This same sample was also part of a study on T cells in Graves' hyperthyroidism and ophthalmopathy.

Source: peripheral blood mononuclear cells (PBMCs), taken at new diagnosis, from a patient treated with antithyroid drugs. The receptors were sampled from a woman aged 25 to 39 with Graves disease. Each CDR3 is given with its conserved first and last residue. D genes are given only for firm matches. Rows give clone size only sometimes, using once, few, many, or a class for an expanded clone.

V gene	D gene	J gene	clone size	CDR3 protein
TRBV7-9	NA	TRBJ2-7	NA	CASSREPTYEQYF
TRBV20-1	TRBD2	TRBJ2-1	many	CSATLGRASGNEQFF
TRBV5-1	NA	TRBJ1-4	many	CASSLGPGTVNEKLFF
TRBV7-9	NA	TRBJ2-7	NA	CASNTGTEYEQYF
TRBV7-8	TRBD1	TRBJ1-1	NA	CASSFSQGALDRGNTEAFF
TRBV10-3	TRBD1	TRBJ2-2	many	CAISGRTVDRGTGELFF
TRBV11-2	TRBD2	TRBJ2-3	many	CASSSVSLAGSTDTQYF
TRBV12-3/TRBV12-4	TRBD1	TRBJ1-1	many	CASSSRGRITEAFF
TRBV6-5	TRBD2	TRBJ2-7	many	CASSYSTSGAYEQYF
TRBV24-1	NA	TRBJ1-2	NA	CAPPEGSKEGYTF
TRBV3-1	TRBD1	TRBJ2-2	few	CASSRDRGALAGELFF
TRBV5-6	NA	TRBJ1-1	once	CASSLLGRDGTEAFF
TRBV15	NA	TRBJ1-3	few	CATSSRMVGNTIYF
TRBV20-1	NA	TRBJ2-3	many	CSARELGWGTDTQYF
TRBV7-2	NA	TRBJ2-4	NA	CASRWGGTTAKNIQYF
TRBV12-3/TRBV12-4	NA	TRBJ2-7	few	CASRETGSYEQYF
TRBV4-1	NA	TRBJ2-4	once	CASSQDFGGIQYF
TRBV20-1	TRBD2	TRBJ2-2	few	CSARGSSSGSNTGELFF
TRBV7-9	NA	TRBJ2-3	NA	CASSLVTQYF
TRBV10-3	NA	TRBJ1-4	NA	CAISESAGEKLFF
TRBV6-1	NA	TRBJ1-1	few	CASSARQVNTEAFF
TRBV6-2/TRBV6-3	TRBD2	TRBJ2-1	many	CASSYLAGVNEQFF
TRBV12-3/TRBV12-4	NA	TRBJ1-3	many	CASSLVVGNTIYF
TRBV6-1	NA	TRBJ1-2	many	CASSEPAGRDFGYTF
TRBV14	TRBD1	TRBJ1-1	many	CASSQDFDRVYAEAFF
TRBV11-1	NA	TRBJ2-5	many	CASSSDQGPKETQYF
TRBV27	TRBD2	TRBJ2-1	few	CASSLYLGWAGGPDNEQFF
TRBV6-2/TRBV6-3	NA	TRBJ2-7	NA	CASSGTGTSYEQYF
TRBV5-6	NA	TRBJ2-7	few	CASSSTRSSYEQYF
TRBV28	TRBD2	TRBJ2-3	few	CASSGITAGAGGTQYF
TRBV5-1	TRBD2	TRBJ2-7	few	CASSLIAGGYEQYF
TRBV5-5	NA	TRBJ2-7	many	CASSLGGHEQYF
TRBV12-3/TRBV12-4	TRBD2	TRBJ2-1	many	CASSTSGVYNEQFF
TRBV27	TRBD1	TRBJ1-4	NA	CASSARTGRGKLFF
TRBV20-1	TRBD2	TRBJ2-1	NA	CSANSGTTHLVLYNEQFF
TRBV3-1	NA	TRBJ1-2	many	CASSQSVNYGYTF
TRBV3-1	TRBD2	TRBJ2-7	NA	CASSLGLAGGPLYEQYF
TRBV12-3/TRBV12-4	TRBD2	TRBJ2-2	many	CASSLGGSGTGELFF
TRBV7-9	NA	TRBJ2-3	many	CASSEGRLGGVADTQYF
TRBV6-1	NA	TRBJ1-4	many	CASSPRGGDEKLFF
TRBV9	NA	TRBJ2-3	many	CASSPQDRDTQYF
TRBV7-3	NA	TRBJ1-1	many	CASSPSNDNTEAFF
TRBV6-2/TRBV6-3	TRBD2	TRBJ2-1	many	CASSYWLAGAGGRLEQFF
TRBV12-3/TRBV12-4	NA	TRBJ1-6	many	CASSPAGNYNSPLHF
TRBV30	NA	TRBJ2-2	few	CAWSVLGNTGELFF
TRBV2	NA	TRBJ1-5	many	CASSEGRGLTHQPQHF